These 29 T cell receptor beta chains were all obtained from the same sample, sequenced in a study of OX40 agonist ivuxolimab in advanced cancers. Repertoires were generated with immunoSEQ multiplex PCR, while TCRdb's copy carries only in-frame clones and drops some. The profile shows about 60,000 clones, about 83% of them singletons. This specimen was CD4+ or CD8+ T cells sorted from blood, taken in a trial of the OX40 agonist ivuxolimab. All receptors derive from an adult with an advanced solid tumor such as melanoma, head and neck, liver or kidney cancer.

The chain employs TRBV30 and TRBJ1-4, with a weak D call TRBD1 (6 bases). Trimming removed 7 bases at V and 0 bases at J, with 12 bases between. This CDR3 has 14 amino acids. The germline V gene has CDR1 GTSNPN and CDR2 SVGIG (reference sequence). CDR3 in amino acids: CASKGGSTNEKLFF. CDR3 DNA: TGTGCCTCGAAGGGGGGATCAACTAATGAAAAACTGTTTTTT. Based on the CDR3 plus reference TRBV30 and TRBJ1-4, the full variable domain is SQTIHQWPATLVQPVGSPLSLECTVEGTSNPNLYWYRQAAGRGLQLLFYSVGIGQISSEVPQNLSASRPQDRQFILSSKKLLLSDSGFYLCASKGGSTNEKLFFGSGTQLSVL.

In nucleotides, the CDR3 is TGTGCCAGCAGCTTGGCCGGTCGTCCTGGAGAGACCCAGTACTTC. Translating gives CASSLAGRPGETQYF. The chain couples TRBV5-4 to TRBJ2-5, with D unclear. The ends were cut back, 0 bases at V and 4 bases at J, with 13 bases in the middle. This CDR3 comprises 15 residues. Germline V gene data show CDR1 as SGHNT and CDR2 as YYREEE (reference sequence).

V is TRBV18 and J is TRBJ2-1; 8 nucleotides align to TRBD2. Per germline, CDR1 KGHSH and CDR2 LQKENI. The CDR3 runs to 17 residues. The V gene end was trimmed by 0 bases and the J gene end by 7 bases; junction bases not matched to a gene: 11. CDR3 DNA: TGTGCCAGCTCACCACCTCCCAGAAGCGGGGGCGCGAATGAGCAGTTCTTC. Its protein product is CASSPPPRSGGANEQFF.

V and J are TRBV19 and TRBJ2-2; D is perhaps TRBD2 (5 bases). Germline-derived CDR1 and CDR2 are LNHDA and SQIVND (reference sequence). This CDR3 has 15 amino acids. The V end was cut by 3 bases, the J end by 4 bases, with 12 bases between. The CDR3 region has the DNA TGTGCCAGTAGTATCCCCAGCGGTCTCACCGGGGAGCTGTTTTTT. Translating gives CASSIPSGLTGELFF.

This rearrangement joins TRBV10-2 to TRBJ2-3; D is undetermined. The germline V gene encodes CDR1 WSHSY and CDR2 SAAADI. This CDR3 comprises 13 residues. V was cut by 4 bases and J by 2 bases, with 7 bases left in between. As DNA, the CDR3 is TGCGCCAGCAGTGGCGGACCCACAGATACGCAGTATTTT. It encodes CASSGGPTDTQYF.

This chain connects TRBV18 to TRBJ1-3, with TRBD1 matching 7 bases. Germline assignment: CDR1 KGHSH and CDR2 LQKENI. The CDR3 sequence is 14 residues long. V dropped 4 bases and J dropped 6; count of bases not matched to a gene: 6. In nucleotides, the CDR3 is TGTGCCAGCTCACTGGGACAGCGACTAAACACCATATATTTT. It codes for CASSLGQRLNTIYF.

The chain carries TRBV19 and TRBJ2-7, with D possibly called TRBD1 or TRBD2 (6 bases each). The CDR3 extends over 17 amino acids. Trimming left V 3 bases short and J 3 bases short, with 21 bases between. CDR1 and CDR2 (germline): LNHDA, SQIVND (reference sequence). CDR3 protein: CASSIKSGLGGHYEQYF. CDR3 DNA: TGTGCCAGTAGTATTAAGAGCGGGCTAGGGGGACACTACGAGCAGTACTTC.

This chain links TRBV7-2 with TRBJ2-7; D possibly corresponds to TRBD2 (6 bases). CDR1 is SGHTA, CDR2 FQGNSA, per germline. CDR3 length: 14 amino acids. V dropped 4 bases and J dropped 2 bases, with 12 bases sitting between them. DNA of the CDR3: TGTGCCAGCAGCTCGGGACTGATCCCCTACGAGCAGTACTTC. Translation gives CASSSGLIPYEQYF.

The chain has TRBV10-3 and TRBJ2-2; 7 bases line up with TRBD1. The trim removed 4 bases at V and 6 bases at J, leaving 5 bases unmatched. Germline loops: CDR1 ENHRY, CDR2 SYGVKD. The CDR3 covers 14 residues. The CDR3 coding sequence is TGTGCCATCAGTGGACAGGGAAAACCCGGGGAGCTGTTTTTT. Translating it yields CAISGQGKPGELFF.

The chain is built from TRBV2 and TRBJ2-1, with TRBD2 matching over 10 bases. The J segment lost 10 bases and the V segment lost 3 bases, leaving 6 bases of the junction unmatched. The V gene's germline CDR1 is SNHLY and CDR2 FYNNEI. CDR3 size: 14 residues. The DNA for the CDR3 is TGTGCCAGCAGTGAGTCTAGCGGGAGTCAAGAGCAGTTCTTC. Its protein product is CASSESSGSQEQFF.

This clone has just one count. This chain joins TRBV19 and TRBJ2-7, with 14 bases matching TRBD2. Trimming at V came to 6 bases and at J to 0 bases, leaving 10 bases not matched to a gene. Germline V lookup: CDR1 LNHDA, CDR2 SQIVND (reference sequence). There are 18 residues in the CDR3. CDR3 sequence (DNA): TGTGCCAGTAGGGCCGGGACTAGCGGGAGTATGAGCTCCTACGAGCAGTACTTC. Translated, it gives CASRAGTSGSMSSYEQYF.

V usage is TRBV6-1 and J usage is TRBJ1-1; possibly TRBD1 for D (6 bases). The CDR3 runs 13 residues. CDR1 is MNHNS, CDR2 SASEGT, per germline. V was clipped by 4 bases and J by 1 base, with 7 bases between them. CDR3 in DNA: TGTGCCAGCAGTGCGACAGGGAACACTGAAGCTTTCTTT. This encodes CASSATGNTEAFF.

The rearrangement uses TRBV9 and TRBJ1-2; D unresolved. This CDR3 is 15 amino acids long. Germline CDR1 is SGDLS and CDR2 is YYNGEE. The germline V and J ends were trimmed by 6 bases and 6 bases, with 21 bases remaining between them. The CDR3 is CASNRDTMRSDGYTF. CDR3 DNA sequence: TGTGCCAGCAACAGAGACACAATGAGATCGGATGGCTACACCTTC. The whole variable domain, filled in from reference TRBV9 and TRBJ1-2, reads DSGVTQTPKHLITATGQRVTLRCSPRSGDLSVYWYQQSLDQGLQFLIQYYNGEERAKGNILERFSAQQFPDLHSELNLSSLELGDSALYFCASNRDTMRSDGYTFGSGTRLTVV.

CDR3 in DNA: TGTGCCAGCATGTTGGCGGCAGCCAAAAACATTCAGTACTTC. It yields the protein CASMLAAAKNIQYF. The V and J genes are TRBV2 and TRBJ2-4; no clear D gene. The CDR3 contains 14 residues. V was clipped by 7 bases and J by 0 bases, with 10 bases between them. The V gene's germline CDR1 is SNHLY and CDR2 FYNNEI.

As concerns this clone: The sample has other DNA sequences that encode this CDR3 too. V and J are TRBV5-1 and TRBJ2-5; D not resolved. Trimming left V 2 bases short and J 2 bases short, with 7 bases between. From germline, CDR1 is SGHRS and CDR2 YFSETQ. This CDR3 region has 13 residues. The CDR3, as DNA: TGCGCCAGCAGCTTAAGCAATCAAGAGACCCAGTACTTC. Its protein is CASSLSNQETQYF.

The chain combines TRBV29-1 with TRBJ2-1, with 11 bases that match TRBD2. V was clipped by 6 bases and J by 0 bases; unmatched bases: 22. Germline V gene sequence: CDR1 SQVTM, CDR2 ANQGSEA. The CDR3 runs 21 residues. The CDR3 DNA follows: TGCAGCGTCCCACCCTCATCTCTAGCGGGGGGAACCCAAAGCTCCTACAATGAGCAGTTCTTC. The encoded protein is CSVPPSSLAGGTQSSYNEQFF.

The rearrangement uses TRBV2 and TRBJ1-4, with 7 bases that match TRBD1. This CDR3 has 15 residues. Germline loops: CDR1 SNHLY, CDR2 FYNNEI. V lost 3 bases and J lost 5; bases outside the gene matches: 6. The CDR3 bases are TGTGCCAGCAGTGATAGAGGGACAGCGAATGAAAAACTGTTTTTT. This sequence encodes CASSDRGTANEKLFF.

The chain combines TRBV28 with TRBJ1-6, with 7 bases aligning to TRBD1. CDR3 size: 14 residues. Germline values: CDR1 MDHEN, CDR2 SYDVKM. Trimming cost V 6 bases and J 6 bases; bases outside gene matches: 5. CDR3 sequence (DNA): TGTGCCAGCAGAATTCAGGGGGTTAATTCACCCCTCCACTTT. Amino acid sequence: CASRIQGVNSPLHF.

This chain uses TRBV10-3 with TRBJ1-6, with D maybe TRBD1 (6 bases). The CDR3 sequence is 16 residues long. Germline V gives CDR1 ENHRY, CDR2 SYGVKD. The V end was cut by 2 bases, the J end by 7 bases, with 15 bases between. The CDR3 protein is CAISEALQGRNSPLHF. CDR3 DNA sequence: TGTGCCATCAGTGAGGCTTTACAGGGTCGGAATTCACCCCTCCACTTT.

V usage is TRBV6-5 and J usage is TRBJ1-1, with D uncertain. CDR1 and CDR2 from the germline V gene are MNHEY and SVGAGI. This CDR3 contains 14 residues. V lost 7 bases to trimming and J lost 1 base, with 13 bases between them. CDR3 amino acids: CASTASRRNTEAFF. The CDR3 nucleotides are TGTGCCAGCACCGCGAGCCGGAGGAACACTGAAGCTTTCTTT.

This chain links TRBV5-6 with TRBJ2-3; 13 bases agree with TRBD2. The ends lost 0 bases at V and 2 bases at J; junction bases unmatched: 9. Germline V lookup: CDR1 SGHDT, CDR2 YYEEEE. This CDR3 region has 19 residues. As DNA, the CDR3 is TGTGCCAGCAGCTTGGGGGGACTAGCGGGGTCCAGTGACACAGATACGCAGTATTTT. It codes for CASSLGGLAGSSDTDTQYF.

CDR3 DNA: TGTGCCAGTAGTTCACGTGGGACTAGTGAGTTCAATGAGCAGTTCTTC. Translated, it gives CASSSRGTSEFNEQFF. This sequence joins TRBV19 and TRBJ2-1; 8 bases are shared with TRBD2. The CDR3 consists of 16 residues. Looked up from germline, CDR1 is LNHDA and CDR2 is SQIVND (reference sequence). After removal of 5 bases from V and 6 bases from J, the junction contained 12 bases not matched to a gene.

This chain uses TRBV5-1 with TRBJ1-2; D not resolved. CDR1 is SGHRS, CDR2 YFSETQ, per germline. The CDR3 has 17 residues. V was pared by 0 bases and J by 6 bases, with 21 bases between. The CDR3: CASSLVPTPTALNGYTF. The CDR3 DNA reads TGCGCCAGCAGCTTGGTCCCCACGCCGACGGCACTTAATGGCTACACCTTC.

The genes are TRBV7-9 and TRBJ2-1, with D maybe TRBD2 (5 bases). The CDR3 runs 14 residues. In germline, CDR1 is SEHNR, CDR2 FQNEAQ (reference sequence). V lost 5 bases and J lost 7, with 15 bases in between. The CDR3 DNA reads as TGTGCCAGCAGCCCCCTCGGGAACCCTAATGAGCAGTTCTTC. Its translation is CASSPLGNPNEQFF.

The genes are TRBV4-1 and TRBJ2-7; 7 nucleotides match TRBD1. Germline CDR1 reads MGHRA; CDR2 reads YSYEKL. With V trimmed by 3 bases and J by 5 bases, 10 bases remained unmatched. This CDR3 comprises 15 residues. CDR3 bases: TGCGCCAGCAGCCAGAACAGGGGTCAGCTCGACGAGCAGTACTTC. It encodes CASSQNRGQLDEQYF.

Only one count was recorded for this clone. V is TRBV2 and J is TRBJ2-2; possible D gene TRBD1, 6 bases. V lost 4 bases to trimming and J lost 1 base, with 7 bases between them. Germline values: CDR1 SNHLY, CDR2 FYNNEI. This CDR3 spans 14 amino acids. This CDR3 reads CASSVTGNTGELFF. CDR3 sequence (DNA): TGTGCCAGCAGTGTGACAGGGAACACCGGGGAGCTGTTTTTT. The variable domain in full, with the rest retrieved from reference TRBV2 and TRBJ2-2, is EPEVTQTPSHQVTQMGQEVILRCVPISNHLYFYWYRQILGQKVEFLVSFYNNEISEKSEIFDDQFSVERPDGSNFTLKIRSTKLEDSAMYFCASSVTGNTGELFFGEGSRLTVL.

The V call is TRBV5-6, the J call TRBJ2-7; D is undetermined. The CDR3 totals 15 residues. CDR1 is SGHDT, CDR2 YYEEEE, per germline. V dropped 1 base and J dropped 5 bases, with 16 bases sitting between them. This CDR3 is CASSLRRLRKDEQYF. CDR3 sequence (DNA): TGTGCCAGCAGCTTGAGACGGCTCAGAAAGGACGAGCAGTACTTC.

This sequence joins TRBV5-5 and TRBJ1-5, with no clear D. The CDR3 contains 15 residues. The germline V and J ends were trimmed by 6 bases and 1 base, with 14 bases remaining between them. Germline V gives CDR1 SGHKS, CDR2 YYEKEE (reference sequence). CDR3 residues: CASTLEGLSNQPQHF. CDR3 DNA sequence: TGTGCCAGCACCCTGGAGGGTTTGAGCAATCAGCCCCAGCATTTT.

This clone was seen ten or more times. The chain joins TRBV19 to TRBJ1-5, with a possible D match to TRBD1 (6 bases). Trimming cost V 9 bases and J 6 bases, with 18 bases left between them. CDR1 and CDR2 (germline): LNHDA, SQIVND (reference sequence). The CDR3 covers 14 residues. CDR3 region: CASCGWGAGQPQHF. CDR3 DNA sequence: TGTGCCAGCTGTGGGTGGGGGGCTGGTCAGCCCCAGCATTTT.